The present T cell receptor beta chain was sequenced within a study of blood T cell repertoires in COVID-19. Looking at the study overall: Both acute and convalescent COVID-19 samples were obtained from the United States, Italy and Spain. In each case, the material was cDNA or gDNA derived from T cells, B-cell-depleted T cells, or PBMCs.

Source study methods: Quantification of nucleated cells was approximated via reference gene primer amplification. The assay was immunoSEQ multiplex PCR, and TCRdb's table has in-frame clones only and misses some. That table is the source of V, J and clone size, and D and trimming were worked out from the DNA. Of 150,000 to 200,000 clones listed, around 80% were seen once; the top ten hold about 6.5%. In germline, CDR1 is SGHRS, CDR2 YFSETQ. This CDR3 has 15 amino acids. The trim removed 2 bases at V and 5 bases at J, leaving 5 bases unmatched. V is TRBV5-1 and J is TRBJ2-7; TRBD2 aligns across 12 bases. Source material: peripheral blood. The sequence was collected from a man between 70 and 80 years old with active or convalescent COVID-19. The CDR3 coding sequence is TGCGCCAGCAGCTTTGCCTCTAGCGGGAGGGACGAGCAGTACTTC. Translation: CASSFASSGRDEQYF.